The entry that follows covers one TCR beta chain sequence. Original handling: Counts of nucleated cells, estimated from reference gene primer amplification, were obtained. The repertoire was sequenced with immunoSEQ multiplex PCR; TCRdb's copy has only in-frame clones and lacks some. The V and J calls and the clone size are those of that table, but D and trimming were determined from the DNA. The sample contains tens of thousands of clones, 85% to 90% of which appear only once. The CDR3 extends over 17 amino acids. The germline V gene has CDR1 LNHDA and CDR2 SQIVND (reference sequence). The J segment lost 0 bases and the V segment lost 9 bases, leaving 10 bases of the junction unmatched. The sample comes from a study of blood T cell repertoires in COVID-19. The overall study: There were acute and convalescent COVID-19 samples, and they came from the United States, Italy and Spain. PBMCs, B-cell-depleted T cells, or T cells were the source of the cDNA or gDNA that made up the material.

The chain joins TRBV19 to TRBJ2-6; 8 bases map to TRBD1. The sequenced sample consisted of peripheral blood. The receptor comes from an elderly woman in a cohort sampled during active or convalescent COVID-19. CDR3 residues: CASSRDRSLSGANVLTF. CDR3 DNA: TGTGCCAGCTCGCGGGACAGGTCCCTCTCTGGGGCCAACGTCCTGACTTTC.